This T cell receptor beta chain was recorded in a study of CD8 T cells in ankylosing spondylitis. Quantitative molecular-barcoded 5'-RACE generated the TCR beta libraries. TCRdb passed the 5' RACE reads through MiXCR, listing each CDR3 protein once. Of about 250,000 distinct CDR3 sequences listed, approximately 30% are singletons. The CDR3 length is 15 residues. Germline CDR1 is SGHRS and CDR2 is YFSETQ. V lost 0 bases, J lost 4 bases, and 6 bases stayed unmatched. The study's findings and limits: Earlier work had already found some motif variants in reactive arthritis synovial fluid and blood. According to the report, clones linked to the disease were significantly enriched in matched synovial fluid samples taken from ankylosing spondylitis patients.

Only a few counts were recorded for this clonotype. What it binds is unknown. The V and J genes are TRBV5-1 and TRBJ1-2, with 7 bases that match TRBD1. Source material: blood, either unsorted or a sorted T cell fraction (not recorded which). This clonotype was sampled from a male donor with ankylosing spondylitis or in good health (not recorded which). The CDR3, as DNA: TGCGCCAGCAGCTTGGAACGCAGGGGGACCTATGGCTACACCTTC. Translation: CASSLERRGTYGYTF.